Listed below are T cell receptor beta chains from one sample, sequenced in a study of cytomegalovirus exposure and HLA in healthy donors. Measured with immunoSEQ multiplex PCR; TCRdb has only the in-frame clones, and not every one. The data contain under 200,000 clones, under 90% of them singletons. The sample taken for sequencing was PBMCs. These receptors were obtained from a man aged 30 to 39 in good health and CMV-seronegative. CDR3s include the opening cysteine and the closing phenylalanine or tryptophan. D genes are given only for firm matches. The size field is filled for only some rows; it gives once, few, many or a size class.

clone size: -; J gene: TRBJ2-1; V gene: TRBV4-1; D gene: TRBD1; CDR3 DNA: TGCGCCAGCAGCCAACCGACCCTCCGGGACAGCCACAATGAGCAGTTCTTC; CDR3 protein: CASSQPTLRDSHNEQFF
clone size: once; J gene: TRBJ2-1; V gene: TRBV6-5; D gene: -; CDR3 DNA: TGTGCCAGCAGTTACCGGGGAGTTAGCTCCTACAATGAGCAGTTCTTC; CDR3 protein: CASSYRGVSSYNEQFF
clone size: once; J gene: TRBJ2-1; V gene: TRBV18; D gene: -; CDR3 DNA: TGTGCCAGCTCCCTAGGGGCGGAGATTTACAATGAGCAGTTCTTC; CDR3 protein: CASSLGAEIYNEQFF
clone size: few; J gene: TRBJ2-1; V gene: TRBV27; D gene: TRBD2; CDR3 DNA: TGTGCCAGCAGTTTATCAAGCCGGGGACTAGCTTCAAATGAGCAGTTCTTC; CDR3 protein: CASSLSSRGLASNEQFF
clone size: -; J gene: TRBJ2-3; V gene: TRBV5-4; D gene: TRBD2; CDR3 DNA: TGTGCCAGCACCCCTGGGTTCGGGGCGGGAGGGGGCACAGATACGCAGTATTTT; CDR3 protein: CASTPGFGAGGGTDTQYF
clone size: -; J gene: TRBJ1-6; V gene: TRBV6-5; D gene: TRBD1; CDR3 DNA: TGTGCCAGCCACAGGGGAGCGAATTCACCCCTCCACTTT; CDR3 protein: CASHRGANSPLHF
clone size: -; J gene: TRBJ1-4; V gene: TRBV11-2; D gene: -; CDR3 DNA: TGTGCCAGCAGCTTAGATCCGAGAAAGTTGGTAAAACTGTTTTTT; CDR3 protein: CASSLDPRKLVKLFF
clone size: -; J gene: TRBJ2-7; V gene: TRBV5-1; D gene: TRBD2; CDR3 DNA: TGCGCCAGCAGCCATAGCGGGGGGGGCTCCTACGAGCAGTACTTC; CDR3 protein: CASSHSGGGSYEQYF
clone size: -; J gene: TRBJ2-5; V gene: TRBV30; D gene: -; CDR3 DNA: TGTGCCTGGAGTAGGGGGGGAGGCGAACAAGAGACCCAGTACTTC; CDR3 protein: CAWSRGGGEQETQYF
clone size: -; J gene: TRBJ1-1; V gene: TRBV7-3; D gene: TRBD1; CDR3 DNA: TGTGCCAGCAGCTTAGCCCAGGGGGCCACTGAAGCTTTCTTT; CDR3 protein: CASSLAQGATEAFF
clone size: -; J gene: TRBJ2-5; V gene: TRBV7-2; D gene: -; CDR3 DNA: TGTGCCTGCCAATCGGACAGAGAGACCCAGTACTTC; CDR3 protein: CACQSDRETQYF
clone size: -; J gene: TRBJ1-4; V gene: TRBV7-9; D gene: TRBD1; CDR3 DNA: TGTGCCAGCAGCTTAGCGAAAGGGACAGCCCATGAAAAACTGTTTTTT; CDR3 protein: CASSLAKGTAHEKLFF
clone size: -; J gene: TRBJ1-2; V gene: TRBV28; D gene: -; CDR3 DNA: TGTGCCAGCATCAACGAGCATTTTCGAGGTTCCTATGGCTACACCTTC; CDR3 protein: CASINEHFRGSYGYTF
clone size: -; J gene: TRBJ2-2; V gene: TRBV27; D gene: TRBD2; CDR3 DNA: TGTGCCAGCAGTTCCTCCCTGACTAGCGTGAACACCGGGGAGCTGTTTTTT; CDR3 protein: CASSSSLTSVNTGELFF
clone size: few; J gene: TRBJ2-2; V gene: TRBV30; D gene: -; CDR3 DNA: TGTGCCTGGAACACCAGGGATACCGGGGAGCTGTTTTTT; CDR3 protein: CAWNTRDTGELFF
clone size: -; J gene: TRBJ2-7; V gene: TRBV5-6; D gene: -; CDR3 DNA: TGTGCCAGCAGCTTCGGCGGGTCGGAGGCCTACGAGCAGTACTTC; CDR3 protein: CASSFGGSEAYEQYF
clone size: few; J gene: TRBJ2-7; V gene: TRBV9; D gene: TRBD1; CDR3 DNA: TGTGCCAGCAGGGGGACAGGCTACGAGCAGTACTTC; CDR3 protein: CASRGTGYEQYF
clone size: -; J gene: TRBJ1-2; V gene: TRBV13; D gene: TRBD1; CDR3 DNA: TGTGCCAGCAGCTTCAAGGGACAGAGAATCTATGGCTACACCTTC; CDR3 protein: CASSFKGQRIYGYTF
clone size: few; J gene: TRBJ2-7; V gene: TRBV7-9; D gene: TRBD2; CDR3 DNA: TGTGCCAGCAGCCACCCAGGAGTGCGGGAGGGTGCCTACGAGCAGTACTTC; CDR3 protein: CASSHPGVREGAYEQYF
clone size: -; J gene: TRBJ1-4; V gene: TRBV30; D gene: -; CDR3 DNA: TGTGCCTGGAGTGTCTTTCTGGGGGCAGACGAAAAACTGTTTTTT; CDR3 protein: CAWSVFLGADEKLFF
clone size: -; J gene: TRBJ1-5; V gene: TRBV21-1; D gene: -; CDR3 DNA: TGTGCCAGCAGCAAAGAGGGGGAGCCGAATCAGCCCCAGCATTTT; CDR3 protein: CASSKEGEPNQPQHF
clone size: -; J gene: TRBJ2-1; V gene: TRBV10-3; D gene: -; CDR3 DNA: TGTGCCATCAGTGGGCTCGAAGCGGTGTATTCCAGTGAGCAGTTCTTC; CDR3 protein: CAISGLEAVYSSEQFF
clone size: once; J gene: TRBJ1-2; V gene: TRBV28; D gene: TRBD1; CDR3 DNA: TGTGCCAGCAGTCTCCGACAGGGGGCAAGAGGCTACACCTTC; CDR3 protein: CASSLRQGARGYTF
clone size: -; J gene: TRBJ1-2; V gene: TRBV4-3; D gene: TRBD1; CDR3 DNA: TGCGCCAGCAGCCAGCTCAGGACAGGGGTGGGAGGCTACACCTTC; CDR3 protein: CASSQLRTGVGGYTF
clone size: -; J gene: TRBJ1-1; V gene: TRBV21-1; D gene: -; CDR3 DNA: TGTGCCAGCACCCATGGCGGGAGTGGGCGCGGGAACACTGAAGCTTTCTTT; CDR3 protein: CASTHGGSGRGNTEAFF
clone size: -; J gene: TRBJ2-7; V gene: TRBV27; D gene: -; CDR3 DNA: TGTGCCAGCAGTTTAGGACAGGAGCAGTACTTC; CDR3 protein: CASSLGQEQYF
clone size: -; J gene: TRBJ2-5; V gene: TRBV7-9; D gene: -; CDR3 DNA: TGTGCCAGCAGCTTAGCCCTACAGTACCAAGAGACCCAGTACTTC; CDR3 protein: CASSLALQYQETQYF
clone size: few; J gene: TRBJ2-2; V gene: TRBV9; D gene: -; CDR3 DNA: TGTGCCAGCAGCGTAGAGTCAGGAGGGACCGGGGAGCTGTTTTTT; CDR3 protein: CASSVESGGTGELFF